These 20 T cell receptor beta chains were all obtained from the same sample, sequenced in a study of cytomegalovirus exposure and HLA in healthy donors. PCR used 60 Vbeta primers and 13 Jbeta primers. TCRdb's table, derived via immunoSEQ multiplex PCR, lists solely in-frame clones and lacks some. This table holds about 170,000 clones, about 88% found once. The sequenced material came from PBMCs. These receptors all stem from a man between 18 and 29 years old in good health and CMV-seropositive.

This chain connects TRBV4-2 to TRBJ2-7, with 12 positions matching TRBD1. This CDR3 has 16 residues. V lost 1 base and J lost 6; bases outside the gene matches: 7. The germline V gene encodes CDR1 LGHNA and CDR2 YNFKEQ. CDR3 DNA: TGTGCCAGCAGCCAAGCTGACGGGACAGGGGGCCTCGAGCAGTACTTC. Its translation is CASSQADGTGGLEQYF.

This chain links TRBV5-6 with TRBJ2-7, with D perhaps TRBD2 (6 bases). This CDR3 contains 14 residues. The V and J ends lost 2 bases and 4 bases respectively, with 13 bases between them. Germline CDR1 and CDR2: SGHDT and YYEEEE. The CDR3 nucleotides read TGTGCCAGCAGCTTCTCGGGGAGGTCGTACGAGCAGTACTTC. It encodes CASSFSGRSYEQYF.

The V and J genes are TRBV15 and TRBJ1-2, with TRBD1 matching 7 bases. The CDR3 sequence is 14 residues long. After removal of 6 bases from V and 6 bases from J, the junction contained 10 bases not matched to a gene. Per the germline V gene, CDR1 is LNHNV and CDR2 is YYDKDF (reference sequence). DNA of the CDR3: TGTGCCACCAGTAAATCCGGGACAGCTCATGGCTACACCTTC. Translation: CATSKSGTAHGYTF.

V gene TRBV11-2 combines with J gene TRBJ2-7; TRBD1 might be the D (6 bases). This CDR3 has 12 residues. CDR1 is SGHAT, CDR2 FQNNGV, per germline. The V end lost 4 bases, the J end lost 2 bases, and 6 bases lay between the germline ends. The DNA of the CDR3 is TGTGCCAGCAGCTCAGGGGCCTACGAGCAGTACTTC. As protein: CASSSGAYEQYF.

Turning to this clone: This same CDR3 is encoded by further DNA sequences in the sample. CDR3 residues: CASSLLAGGTGELFF. CDR3 coding DNA: TGCGCCAGCAGCTTGTTAGCGGGGGGCACCGGGGAGCTGTTTTTT. V usage is TRBV5-1 and J usage is TRBJ2-2; TRBD2 aligns across 10 bases. V gave up 1 base and J gave up 4 bases; unmatched junction bases: 1. Germline loops: CDR1 SGHRS, CDR2 YFSETQ. This CDR3 contains 15 residues.

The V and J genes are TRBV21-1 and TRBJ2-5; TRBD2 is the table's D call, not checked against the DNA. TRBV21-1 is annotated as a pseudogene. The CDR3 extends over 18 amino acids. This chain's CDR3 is CASNRCTPPAGEVETQYF. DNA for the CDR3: TGTGCCAGCAACCGGTGTACTCCACCAGCGGGGGAGGTAGAGACCCAGTACTTC.

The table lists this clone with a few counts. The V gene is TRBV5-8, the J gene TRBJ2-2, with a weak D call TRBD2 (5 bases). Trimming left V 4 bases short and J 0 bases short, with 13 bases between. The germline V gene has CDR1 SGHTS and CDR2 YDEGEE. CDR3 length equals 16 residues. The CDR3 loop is CASSLPVGTNTGELFF. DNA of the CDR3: TGTGCCAGCAGCCTCCCGGTCGGGACGAACACCGGGGAGCTGTTTTTT. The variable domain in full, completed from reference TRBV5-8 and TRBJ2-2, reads EAGVTQSPTHLIKTRGQQATLRCSPISGHTSVYWYQQALGLGLQFLLWYDEGEERNRGNFPPRFSGRQFPNYSSELNVNALELEDSALYLCASSLPVGTNTGELFFGEGSRLTVL.

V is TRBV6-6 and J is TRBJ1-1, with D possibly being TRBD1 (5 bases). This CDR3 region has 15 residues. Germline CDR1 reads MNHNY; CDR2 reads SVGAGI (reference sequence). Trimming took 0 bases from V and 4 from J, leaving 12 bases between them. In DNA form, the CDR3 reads TGTGCCAGCAGTTACTCGGGGCAGAAAGGCACTGAAGCTTTCTTT. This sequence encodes CASSYSGQKGTEAFF.

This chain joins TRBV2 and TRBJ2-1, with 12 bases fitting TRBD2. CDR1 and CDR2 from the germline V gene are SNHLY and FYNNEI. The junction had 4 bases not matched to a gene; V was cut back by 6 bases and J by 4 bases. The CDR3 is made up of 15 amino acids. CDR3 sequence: CASRGLAGDYNEQFF. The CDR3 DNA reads TGTGCCAGCAGGGGACTAGCGGGCGATTACAATGAGCAGTTCTTC.

CDR3 in amino acids: CASSIAGQGSQPQHF. CDR3 DNA: TGTGCCAGTAGTATAGCCGGACAGGGGAGTCAGCCCCAGCATTTT. The rearrangement uses TRBV19 and TRBJ1-5; 9 bases are shared with TRBD1. Germline trimming cut 1 base from V and 6 bases from J; bases unmatched to any gene: 4. The germline V gene has CDR1 LNHDA and CDR2 SQIVND (reference sequence). There are 15 residues in the CDR3.

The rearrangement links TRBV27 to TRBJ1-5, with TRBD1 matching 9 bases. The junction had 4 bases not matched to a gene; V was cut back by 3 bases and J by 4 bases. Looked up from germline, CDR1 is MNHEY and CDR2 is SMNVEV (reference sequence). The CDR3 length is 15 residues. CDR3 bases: TGTGCCAGCAGTTTCGGGACAGGGAGTAATCAGCCCCAGCATTTT. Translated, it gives CASSFGTGSNQPQHF.

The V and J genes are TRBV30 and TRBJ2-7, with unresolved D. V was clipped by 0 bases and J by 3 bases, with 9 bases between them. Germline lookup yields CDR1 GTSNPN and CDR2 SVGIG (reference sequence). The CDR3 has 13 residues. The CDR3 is CAWSVNVLYEQYF. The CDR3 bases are TGTGCCTGGAGTGTAAATGTCCTCTACGAGCAGTACTTC.

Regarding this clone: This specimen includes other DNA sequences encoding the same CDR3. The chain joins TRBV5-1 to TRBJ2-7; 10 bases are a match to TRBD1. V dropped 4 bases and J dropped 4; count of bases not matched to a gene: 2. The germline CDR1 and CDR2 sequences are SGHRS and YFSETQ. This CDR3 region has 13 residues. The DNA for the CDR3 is TGCGCCAGCAGCGCGGGACAGGGGTACGAGCAGTACTTC. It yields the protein CASSAGQGYEQYF.

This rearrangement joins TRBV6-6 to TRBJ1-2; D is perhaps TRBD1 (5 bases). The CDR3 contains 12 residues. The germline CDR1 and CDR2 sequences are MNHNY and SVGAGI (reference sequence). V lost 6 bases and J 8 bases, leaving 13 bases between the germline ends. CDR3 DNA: TGTGCCAGCAGAGACAGAGCCGGGGGCTACACCTTC. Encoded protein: CASRDRAGGYTF.

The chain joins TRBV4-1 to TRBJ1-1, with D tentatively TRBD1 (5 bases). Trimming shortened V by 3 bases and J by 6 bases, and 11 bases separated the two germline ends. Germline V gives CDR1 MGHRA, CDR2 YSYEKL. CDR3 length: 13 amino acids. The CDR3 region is CASSHLPGAEAFF. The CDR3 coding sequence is TGCGCCAGCAGCCACCTCCCGGGGGCTGAAGCTTTCTTT.

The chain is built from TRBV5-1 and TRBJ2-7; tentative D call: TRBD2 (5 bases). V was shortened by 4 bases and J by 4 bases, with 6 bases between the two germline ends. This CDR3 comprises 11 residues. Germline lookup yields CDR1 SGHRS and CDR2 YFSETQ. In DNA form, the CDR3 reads TGCGCCAGCAGCGGGGAGTACGAGCAGTACTTC. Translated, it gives CASSGEYEQYF.

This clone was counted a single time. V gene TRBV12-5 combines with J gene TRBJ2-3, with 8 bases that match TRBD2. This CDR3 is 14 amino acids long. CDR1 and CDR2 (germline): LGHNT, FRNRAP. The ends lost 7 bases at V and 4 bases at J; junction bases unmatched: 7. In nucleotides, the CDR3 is TGTGCTAGTGCACCGGGAGGGTCGGCAGATACGCAGTATTTT. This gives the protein CASAPGGSADTQYF.

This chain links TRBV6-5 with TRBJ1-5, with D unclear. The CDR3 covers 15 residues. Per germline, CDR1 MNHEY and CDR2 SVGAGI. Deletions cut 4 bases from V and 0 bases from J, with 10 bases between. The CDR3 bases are TGTGCCAGCAGTTTAACAGCCTATAGCAATCAGCCCCAGCATTTT. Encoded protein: CASSLTAYSNQPQHF.

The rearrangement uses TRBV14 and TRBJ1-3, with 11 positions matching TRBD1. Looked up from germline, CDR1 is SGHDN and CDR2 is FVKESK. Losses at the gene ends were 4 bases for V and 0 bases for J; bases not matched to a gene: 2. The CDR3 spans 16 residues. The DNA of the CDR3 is TGTGCCAGCAGCCGGACAGGGGGCATCTCTGGAAACACCATATATTTT. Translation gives CASSRTGGISGNTIYF. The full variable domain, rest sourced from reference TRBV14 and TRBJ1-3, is EAGVTQFPSHSVIEKGQTVTLRCDPISGHDNLYWYRRVMGKEIKFLLHFVKESKQDESGMPNNRFLAERTGGTYSTLKVQPAELEDSGVYFCASSRTGGISGNTIYFGEGSWLTVV.

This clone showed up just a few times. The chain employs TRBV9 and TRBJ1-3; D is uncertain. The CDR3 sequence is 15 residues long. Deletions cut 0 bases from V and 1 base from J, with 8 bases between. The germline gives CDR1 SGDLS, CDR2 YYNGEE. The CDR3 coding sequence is TGTGCCAGCAGCGTAGCTACGGGTTCTGGAAACACCATATATTTT. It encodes CASSVATGSGNTIYF.